The following is a TCR beta chain sequence with its context. Its antigen is undetermined. The record originates from a study of T-cell reconstitution after alpha-beta-depleted transplantation in children. The germline gives CDR1 DFQATT, CDR2 SNEGSKA (reference sequence). V shed 0 bases and J 12 bases; nucleotides not matched to a gene: 10. The CDR3 spans 16 residues. Study observations and caveats: Fresh T-cell production supplied most of the T-cell counts and diversity seen one year after transplant. Several hundred graft clones that had expanded were reportedly the source of alpha-beta T cells about two months after transplant.

TCRbeta library preparation incorporated unique molecular identifiers. TCRdb re-called the PCR reads with MiXCR, one entry per CDR3 protein. The table lists about 610,000 distinct CDR3 sequences, 20% to 30% of them singletons. The input for sequencing was PBMCs, taken before TCRalphabeta/CD19-depleted stem cell transplant. This clonotype was obtained from a boy in the first two years of life with Wiskott-Aldrich syndrome, due to receive a stem cell transplant. The J gene is TRBJ2-1, the V gene TRBV20-1, with 14 bases aligning to TRBD2. Written as DNA, the CDR3 is TGCAGTGCTAGAGATGAAAATAGACTAGCGGGAGGGGCGCAGTTCTTC. Its protein product is CSARDENRLAGGAQFF.